One sample yielded the 17 T cell receptor beta chains listed below, sequenced in a study of T cell changes during pregnancy in multiple sclerosis. Repertoires were generated with immunoSEQ multiplex PCR, while TCRdb's copy carries only in-frame clones and drops some. The profile shows fewer than 70,000 clones, nearly 90% of them singletons. The material was peripheral blood, obtained in the first trimester of pregnancy. These receptors came from a female donor with multiple sclerosis, enrolled in a pregnancy study.

This rearrangement joins TRBV30 to TRBJ2-1; a weak D match, TRBD1 (6 bases). Germline CDR1 and CDR2: GTSNPN and SVGIG (reference sequence). V lost 4 bases, J lost 2 bases, and 21 bases lay in between. The CDR3 consists of 17 residues. The CDR3 region has the DNA TGTGCCTGGAACCTCGCAGGGGCCAGACCAACCTACAATGAGCAGTTCTTC. This codes for CAWNLAGARPTYNEQFF.

The J gene is TRBJ2-5, the V gene TRBV2; 9 positions agree with TRBD2. The V segment lost 4 bases and the J segment 5 bases; nucleotides outside the gene matches: 8. Germline-derived CDR1 and CDR2 are SNHLY and FYNNEI. This CDR3 contains 15 residues. CDR3: CASSAPPSGTETQYF. CDR3 coding DNA: TGTGCCAGCAGTGCCCCCCCTAGCGGGACGGAGACCCAGTACTTC.

The chain employs TRBV27 and TRBJ1-2, with D possibly TRBD1 on 5 matching bases. Germline-derived CDR1 and CDR2 are MNHEY and SMNVEV (reference sequence). The V end lost 5 bases, the J end lost 6 bases, and 16 bases lay between the germline ends. There are 14 residues in the CDR3. The CDR3 loop is CASSPQLRGNGYTF. In DNA form, the CDR3 reads TGTGCCAGCAGTCCCCAGTTGCGGGGGAATGGCTACACCTTC.

This chain uses TRBV30 with TRBJ2-7; D is unresolved. Germline-derived CDR1 and CDR2 are GTSNPN and SVGIG (reference sequence). V gave up 0 bases and J gave up 6 bases, with 12 bases separating them. The CDR3 contains 13 residues. CDR3 amino acids: CAWSVTGYLEQYF. CDR3 in DNA: TGTGCCTGGAGTGTCACGGGTTATCTCGAGCAGTACTTC.

This chain joins TRBV6-5 and TRBJ2-3; 9 bases map to TRBD1. The germline gives CDR1 MNHEY, CDR2 SVGAGI. The CDR3 is 15 amino acids. The V segment lost 4 bases and the J segment 5 bases; nucleotides outside the gene matches: 7. The CDR3 bases are TGTGCCAGCAGTTCAAACGGACAGGGGAGAGATACGCAGTATTTT. The encoded protein is CASSSNGQGRDTQYF.

The chain couples TRBV5-6 to TRBJ2-7, with TRBD2 matching over 9 bases. J was trimmed by 9 bases and V by 0 bases; bases with no gene match: 10. The CDR3 contains 15 residues. Germline assignment: CDR1 SGHDT and CDR2 YYEEEE. The CDR3 sequence: CASSLAGLATGGQYF. The CDR3 DNA reads TGTGCCAGCAGCTTGGCAGGACTAGCGACAGGCGGGCAGTACTTC.

The rearrangement joins TRBV4-1 to TRBJ2-5; 15 positions match TRBD2. V lost 4 bases to trimming and J lost 5 bases; unmatched junction nucleotides: 8. Germline V gene lookup returns CDR1 MGHRA and CDR2 YSYEKL. The CDR3 has 17 residues. The CDR3 DNA follows: TGCGCCAGCAGCCTCGGACTAGCGGGAGGGCCGAGTGAGACCCAGTACTTC. Protein: CASSLGLAGGPSETQYF.

The V call is TRBV5-1, the J call TRBJ2-5; 9 bases line up with TRBD1. The V and J ends lost 6 bases and 0 bases, in that order; junction bases with no gene match: 3. Germline loops: CDR1 SGHRS, CDR2 YFSETQ. The CDR3 covers 14 residues. CDR3 protein: CASNGQGHQETQYF. The DNA for the CDR3 is TGCGCCAGCAACGGACAGGGGCACCAAGAGACCCAGTACTTC.

The V call is TRBV30, the J call TRBJ1-6; 8 bases line up with TRBD1. Looked up from germline, CDR1 is GTSNPN and CDR2 is SVGIG (reference sequence). The CDR3 totals 13 residues. The trim removed 4 bases at V and 7 bases at J, leaving 3 bases unmatched. The CDR3 here is CAWTGQGNSPLHF. The CDR3 nucleotides read TGTGCCTGGACAGGACAGGGAAATTCACCCCTCCACTTT.

The rearrangement links TRBV4-3 to TRBJ1-1; D may be TRBD1 (6 bases). Between the trimmed V and J ends, which lost 6 bases and 1 base, there was a span of 12 bases. CDR3 size: 14 residues. The germline CDR1 and CDR2 sequences are LGHNA and YSLEER. DNA for the CDR3: TGCGCCAGCAGTACAAACAGGGAGAACACTGAAGCTTTCTTT. Protein sequence: CASSTNRENTEAFF.

This chain connects TRBV6-5 to TRBJ1-3; tentative D call: TRBD1 (5 bases). From germline, CDR1 is MNHEY and CDR2 SVGAGI. Trimming removed 6 bases from V and 1 base from J, with 7 bases in between. The CDR3 length is 13 residues. DNA for the CDR3: TGTGCCAGCAGGGAGGGGTCTGGAAACACCATATATTTT. Translated: CASREGSGNTIYF.

V and J are TRBV20-1 and TRBJ2-7; tentatively, D is TRBD2 (5 bases). The length of the CDR3 is 11 residues. The germline CDR1 and CDR2 sequences are DFQATT and SNEGSKA (reference sequence). V shed 6 bases and J shed 2 bases, with 8 bases lying between them. The CDR3 sequence: CSAPGTYEQYF. CDR3 coding DNA: TGCAGTGCCCCGGGGACCTACGAGCAGTACTTC.

The chain carries TRBV5-1 and TRBJ2-3; the match to TRBD2 covers 7 bases. Germline loops: CDR1 SGHRS, CDR2 YFSETQ. The ends lost 0 bases at V and 3 bases at J; junction bases unmatched: 7. CDR3 size: 16 residues. The CDR3 loop is CASSLGTGGQTDTQYF. DNA of the CDR3: TGCGCCAGCAGCTTGGGAACGGGAGGTCAAACAGATACGCAGTATTTT.

This clone was detected only once. The CDR3 loop is CASSIQGSYGYTF. The CDR3 nucleotides read TGTGCCAGTTCAATCCAGGGGAGCTATGGCTACACCTTC. This chain joins TRBV19 and TRBJ1-2; D is perhaps TRBD1 (6 bases). The V end lost 8 bases, the J end lost 4 bases, and 14 bases lay between the germline ends. Per germline, CDR1 LNHDA and CDR2 SQIVND (reference sequence). The CDR3 has 13 amino acids.

Details on this clone: The same CDR3 is also encoded by other DNA sequences in this sample. In nucleotides, the CDR3 is TGTGCCAGTAGTATAGGTGACAGGGCCTACGAGCAGTACTTC. Translated: CASSIGDRAYEQYF. V gene TRBV19 combines with J gene TRBJ2-7; 7 nucleotides match TRBD1. This CDR3 spans 14 amino acids. Germline CDR1 reads LNHDA; CDR2 reads SQIVND (reference sequence). V lost 1 base and J lost 2; bases outside the gene matches: 2. The whole variable domain, remainder taken from reference TRBV19 and TRBJ2-7, is DGGITQSPKYLFRKEGQNVTLSCEQNLNHDAMYWYRQDPGQGLRLIYYSQIVNDFQKGDIAEGYSVSREKKESFPLTVTSAQKNPTAFYLCASSIGDRAYEQYFGPGTRLTVT.

This clone has more than one count but fewer than ten. The CDR3 nucleotides are TGTGCCAGCAGCACTGGGACTGACTCTTACTATGGCTACACCTTC. Its translation is CASSTGTDSYYGYTF. The chain employs TRBV4-2 and TRBJ1-2, with a tentative D call TRBD1 (5 bases). This CDR3 is 15 amino acids long. Trimming removed 5 bases at V and 3 bases at J, with 16 bases between. Germline V CDR1 and CDR2: LGHNA, YNFKEQ.

The genes are TRBV14 and TRBJ2-5, with unresolved D. Looked up from germline, CDR1 is SGHDN and CDR2 is FVKESK. The CDR3 is 14 residues long. V lost 2 bases and J lost 5, with 12 bases in between. Here the CDR3 reads CASSQLASRETQYF. CDR3 in DNA: TGTGCCAGCAGCCAACTCGCGAGTCGGGAGACCCAGTACTTC.